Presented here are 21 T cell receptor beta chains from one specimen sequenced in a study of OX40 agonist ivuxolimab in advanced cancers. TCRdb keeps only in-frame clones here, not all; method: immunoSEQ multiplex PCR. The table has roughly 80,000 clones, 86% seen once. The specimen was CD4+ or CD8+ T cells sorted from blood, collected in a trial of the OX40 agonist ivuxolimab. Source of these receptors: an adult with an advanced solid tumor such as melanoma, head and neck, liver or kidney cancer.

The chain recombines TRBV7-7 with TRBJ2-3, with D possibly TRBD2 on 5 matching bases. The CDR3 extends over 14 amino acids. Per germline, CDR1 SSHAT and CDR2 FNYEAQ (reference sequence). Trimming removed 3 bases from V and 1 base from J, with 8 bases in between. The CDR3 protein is CASSLGSGTDTQYF. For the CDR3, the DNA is TGTGCCAGCAGCTTGGGTAGCGGCACAGATACGCAGTATTTT.

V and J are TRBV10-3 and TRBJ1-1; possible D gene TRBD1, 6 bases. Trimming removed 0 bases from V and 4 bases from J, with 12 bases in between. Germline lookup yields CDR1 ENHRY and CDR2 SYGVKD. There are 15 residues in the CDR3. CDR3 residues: CAISESGGLGTEAFF. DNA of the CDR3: TGTGCCATCAGTGAGTCGGGGGGCCTGGGCACTGAAGCTTTCTTT.

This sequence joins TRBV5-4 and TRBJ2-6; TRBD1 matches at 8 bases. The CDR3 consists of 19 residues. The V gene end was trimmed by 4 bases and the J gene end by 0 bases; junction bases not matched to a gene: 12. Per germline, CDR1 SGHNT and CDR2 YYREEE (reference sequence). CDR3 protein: CASSGWNRGAYSGANVLTF. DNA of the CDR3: TGTGCCAGCAGCGGATGGAACAGGGGGGCCTACTCTGGGGCCAACGTCCTGACTTTC.

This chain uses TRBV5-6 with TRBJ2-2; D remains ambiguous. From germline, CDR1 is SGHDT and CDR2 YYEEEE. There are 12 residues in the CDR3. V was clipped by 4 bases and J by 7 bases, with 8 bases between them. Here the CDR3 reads CASSLSRGELFF. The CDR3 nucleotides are TGTGCCAGCAGCCTTTCACGCGGGGAGCTGTTTTTT.

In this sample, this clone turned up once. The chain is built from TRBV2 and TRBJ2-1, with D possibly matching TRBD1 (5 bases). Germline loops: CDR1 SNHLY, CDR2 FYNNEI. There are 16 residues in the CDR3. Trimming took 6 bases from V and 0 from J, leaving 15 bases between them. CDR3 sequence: CASRGREVNSYNEQFF. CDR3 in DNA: TGTGCCAGCAGGGGGCGAGAAGTCAACTCCTACAATGAGCAGTTCTTC.

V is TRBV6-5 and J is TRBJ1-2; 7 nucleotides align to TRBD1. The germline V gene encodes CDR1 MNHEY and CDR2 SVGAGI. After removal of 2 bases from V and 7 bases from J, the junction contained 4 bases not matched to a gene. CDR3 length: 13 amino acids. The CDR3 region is CASSYEGAGGYTF. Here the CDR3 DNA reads TGTGCCAGCAGTTACGAGGGGGCCGGTGGCTACACCTTC.

CDR3 amino acids: CASSPQTSGGPREQYF. CDR3 sequence (DNA): TGTGCCAGCTCACCACAGACTAGCGGGGGGCCCAGGGAGCAGTACTTC. The rearrangement uses TRBV18 and TRBJ2-7, with 13 nucleotides matching TRBD2. Germline V CDR1 and CDR2: KGHSH, LQKENI. Trimming removed 1 base from V and 7 bases from J; junction bases left unmatched: 7. The CDR3 sequence is 16 residues long.

In nucleotides, the CDR3 is TGTGCCAGCACCCCGACACGGAGCTCCTACAATGAGCAGTTCTTC. This gives the protein CASTPTRSSYNEQFF. The J gene is TRBJ2-1, the V gene TRBV27; D is undetermined. This CDR3 comprises 15 residues. Germline-derived CDR1 and CDR2 are MNHEY and SMNVEV (reference sequence). V lost 7 bases, J lost 0 bases, and 13 bases lay in between.

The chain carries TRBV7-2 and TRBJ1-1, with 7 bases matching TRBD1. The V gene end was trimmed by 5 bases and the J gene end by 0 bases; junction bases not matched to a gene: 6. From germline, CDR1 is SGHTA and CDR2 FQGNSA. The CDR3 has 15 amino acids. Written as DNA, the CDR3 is TGTGCCAGCAGCCGGGACAGCAAGCTGAACACTGAAGCTTTCTTT. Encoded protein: CASSRDSKLNTEAFF.

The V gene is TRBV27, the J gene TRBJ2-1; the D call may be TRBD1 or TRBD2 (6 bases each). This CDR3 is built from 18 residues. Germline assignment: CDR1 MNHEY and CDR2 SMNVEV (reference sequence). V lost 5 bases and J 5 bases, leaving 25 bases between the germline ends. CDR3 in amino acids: CASSPRWGAVVPDNEQFF. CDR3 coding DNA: TGTGCCAGCAGTCCACGGTGGGGGGCGGTCGTGCCAGACAATGAGCAGTTCTTC.

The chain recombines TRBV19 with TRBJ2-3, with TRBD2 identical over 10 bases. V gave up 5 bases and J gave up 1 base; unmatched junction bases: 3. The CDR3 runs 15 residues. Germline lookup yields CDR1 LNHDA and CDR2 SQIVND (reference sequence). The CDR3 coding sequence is TGTGCCAGTAGTCTACTAGCGGGACGCACAGATACGCAGTATTTT. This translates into CASSLLAGRTDTQYF.

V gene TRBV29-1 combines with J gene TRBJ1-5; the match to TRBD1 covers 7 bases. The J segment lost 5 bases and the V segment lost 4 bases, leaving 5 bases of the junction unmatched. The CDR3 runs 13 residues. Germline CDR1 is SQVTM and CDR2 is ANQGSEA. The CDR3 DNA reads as TGCAGCGTTGGGACAGGAGTTTATCAGCCCCAGCATTTT. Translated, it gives CSVGTGVYQPQHF.

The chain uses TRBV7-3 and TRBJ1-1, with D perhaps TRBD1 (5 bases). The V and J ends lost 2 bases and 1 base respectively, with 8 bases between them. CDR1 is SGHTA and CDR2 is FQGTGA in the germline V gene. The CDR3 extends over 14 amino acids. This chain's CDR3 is CASSLLGGNTEAFF. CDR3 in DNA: TGTGCCAGCAGCTTACTGGGGGGGAACACTGAAGCTTTCTTT. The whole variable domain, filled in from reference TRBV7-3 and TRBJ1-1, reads GAGVSQTPSNKVTEKGKYVELRCDPISGHTALYWYRQSLGQGPEFLIYFQGTGAADDSGLPNDRFFAVRPEGSVSTLKIQRTERGDSAVYLCASSLLGGNTEAFFGQGTRLTVV.

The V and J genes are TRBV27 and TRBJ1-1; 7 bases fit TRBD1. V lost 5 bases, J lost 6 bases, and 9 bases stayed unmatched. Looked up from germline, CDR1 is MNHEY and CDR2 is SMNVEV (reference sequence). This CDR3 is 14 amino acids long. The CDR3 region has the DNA TGTGCCAGCAGTCCAAGGGGAAGGGGGCCTGAAGCTTTCTTT. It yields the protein CASSPRGRGPEAFF.

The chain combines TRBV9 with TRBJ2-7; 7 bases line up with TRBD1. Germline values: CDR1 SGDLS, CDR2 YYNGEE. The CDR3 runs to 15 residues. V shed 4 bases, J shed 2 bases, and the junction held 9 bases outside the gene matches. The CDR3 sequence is CASSPQGVYTYEQYF. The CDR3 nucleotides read TGTGCCAGCAGCCCCCAGGGGGTCTACACCTACGAGCAGTACTTC.

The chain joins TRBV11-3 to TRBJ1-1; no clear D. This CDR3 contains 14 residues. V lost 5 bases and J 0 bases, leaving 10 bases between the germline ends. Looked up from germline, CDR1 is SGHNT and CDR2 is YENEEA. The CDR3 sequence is CASSTRAVNTEAFF. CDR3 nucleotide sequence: TGTGCCAGCAGCACTAGGGCGGTGAACACTGAAGCTTTCTTT. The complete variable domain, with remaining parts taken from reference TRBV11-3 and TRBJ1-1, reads EAGVVQSPRYKIIEKKQPVAFWCNPISGHNTLYWYLQNLGQGPELLIRYENEEAVDDSQLPKDRFSAERLKGVDSTLKIQPAELGDSAVYLCASSTRAVNTEAFFGQGTRLTVV.

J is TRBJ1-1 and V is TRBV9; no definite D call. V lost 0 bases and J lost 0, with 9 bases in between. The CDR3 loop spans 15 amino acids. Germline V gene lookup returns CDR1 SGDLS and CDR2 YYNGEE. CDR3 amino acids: CASSVGGLMNTEAFF. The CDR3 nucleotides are TGTGCCAGCAGCGTAGGTGGACTCATGAACACTGAAGCTTTCTTT. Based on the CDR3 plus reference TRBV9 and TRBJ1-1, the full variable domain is DSGVTQTPKHLITATGQRVTLRCSPRSGDLSVYWYQQSLDQGLQFLIQYYNGEERAKGNILERFSAQQFPDLHSELNLSSLELGDSALYFCASSVGGLMNTEAFFGQGTRLTVV.

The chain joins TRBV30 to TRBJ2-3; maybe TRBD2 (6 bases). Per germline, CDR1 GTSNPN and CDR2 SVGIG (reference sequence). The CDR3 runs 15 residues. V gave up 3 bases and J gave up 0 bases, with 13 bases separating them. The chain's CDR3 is CAWRAGGTSTDTQYF. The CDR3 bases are TGTGCCTGGAGAGCGGGCGGTACTAGCACAGATACGCAGTATTTT.

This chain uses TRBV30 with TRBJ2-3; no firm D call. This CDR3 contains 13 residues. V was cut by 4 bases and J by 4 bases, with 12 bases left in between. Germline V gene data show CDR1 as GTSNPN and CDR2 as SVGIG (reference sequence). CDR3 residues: CAWTVGWADTQYF. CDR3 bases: TGTGCCTGGACGGTGGGGTGGGCAGATACGCAGTATTTT.

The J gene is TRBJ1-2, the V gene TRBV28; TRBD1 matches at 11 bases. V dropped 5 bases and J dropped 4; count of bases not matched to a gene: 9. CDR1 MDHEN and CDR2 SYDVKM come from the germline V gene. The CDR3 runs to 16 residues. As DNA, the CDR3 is TGTGCCAGCAGTGTCTCTAGGACAGGGGGCGGCTATGGCTACACCTTC. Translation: CASSVSRTGGGYGYTF.

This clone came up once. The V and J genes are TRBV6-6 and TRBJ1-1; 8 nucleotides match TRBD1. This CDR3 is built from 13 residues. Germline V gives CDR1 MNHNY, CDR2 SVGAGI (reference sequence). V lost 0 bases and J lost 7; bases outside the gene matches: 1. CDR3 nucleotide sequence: TGTGCCAGCAGTTACTCGACAGGGGATGAAGCTTTCTTT. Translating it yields CASSYSTGDEAFF.